This paragraph covers one T cell receptor (beta chain) sequence. Its antigen is unidentified. This CDR3 spans 15 amino acids. The germline V gene encodes CDR1 SNHLY and CDR2 FYNNEI. TCRdb processed the 5' RACE reads again and assigns one entry to each CDR3 protein, with no DNA. This table lists around 450,000 distinct CDR3 sequences. This record belongs to a study of monozygotic twins with inflammatory bowel disease. General observations from the study: Nothing supported a single strong signal or clonotype that was associated with IBD.

The material sequenced was blood. This clonotype was sampled from a human donor with ulcerative colitis or Crohn's disease, or a healthy co-twin of an affected twin (not recorded which). The rearrangement links TRBV2 to TRBJ1-4; TCRdb's D call of TRBD1 is untestable without DNA. This CDR3 is CASSQSGQPAEKLFF.